A single sample gave rise to the 22 T cell receptor beta chains below, sequenced in a study of T cell responses to AZD1222 COVID-19 vaccine. The data were produced by immunoSEQ multiplex PCR, yet TCRdb's version contains in-frame clones alone and is incomplete. The table includes 90,000 to 150,000 clones, around nine tenths detected once. This sample comprised peripheral blood, obtained on day 0 of AZD1222 vaccination. The origin of the receptors is an adult in good health.

The J gene is TRBJ2-3, the V gene TRBV2; possibly TRBD1 or TRBD2 for D (6 bases each). Germline V gene sequence: CDR1 SNHLY, CDR2 FYNNEI. The CDR3 is made up of 16 amino acids. The ends were cut back, 1 base at V and 5 bases at J, with 16 bases in the middle. CDR3 nucleotide sequence: TGTGCCAGCAGTGAAGAATCGGGGGCCCGTGGAGATACGCAGTATTTT. Encoded protein: CASSEESGARGDTQYF.

The rearrangement links TRBV5-1 to TRBJ2-2; 11 positions match TRBD2. With 0 bases clipped from V and 1 base from J, the junction kept 2 bases outside the gene matches. The CDR3 totals 17 residues. The germline CDR1 and CDR2 sequences are SGHRS and YFSETQ. For the CDR3, the DNA is TGCGCCAGCAGCTTGGCACTAGCGGGGGAGAACACCGGGGAGCTGTTTTTT. Protein product: CASSLALAGENTGELFF.

The chain recombines TRBV11-2 with TRBJ2-2, with 12 bases fitting TRBD1. This CDR3 comprises 15 residues. Germline values: CDR1 SGHAT, CDR2 FQNNGV. V trimming: 8 bases; J trimming: 4 bases; junction bases outside the gene matches: 5. The CDR3 DNA is TGTGCCAGCGGGGGACAGGGGGCAGTCACCGGGGAGCTGTTTTTT. Translating it yields CASGGQGAVTGELFF.

Worth noting for this clone: The junction departs from germline at one end; a sequencing error may be responsible. The chain uses TRBV3-1 (or the pseudogene TRBV3-2) and TRBJ2-1; 8 bases align to TRBD2. Per germline, CDR1 LGHDT and CDR2 YNNKEL (reference sequence). The CDR3 runs 16 residues. Here the CDR3 reads CASSKERGSPYNEQFF. The CDR3 DNA follows: TGTGCCAGCAGCAAAGAGCGGGGGTCCCCCTACAATGAGCAGTTCTTC.

CDR3: CASSLRRTGLYGYTF. The CDR3 bases are TGTGCCAGCAGTCTCCGTAGGACAGGCCTCTATGGCTACACCTTC. The chain links TRBV27 to TRBJ1-2; 7 nucleotides agree with TRBD1. The CDR3 is 15 residues long. V lost 5 bases to trimming and J lost 4 bases; unmatched junction nucleotides: 10. Germline V gene data show CDR1 as MNHEY and CDR2 as SMNVEV (reference sequence).

The V call is TRBV18, the J call TRBJ1-1; a weak D match, TRBD1 (5 bases). CDR1 and CDR2 (germline): KGHSH, LQKENI. The germline V and J ends were trimmed by 0 bases and 5 bases, with 13 bases remaining between them. This CDR3 has 15 amino acids. In DNA form, the CDR3 reads TGTGCCAGCTCACCACCATCCGTGGGGCGGACTGAAGCTTTCTTT. Translating it yields CASSPPSVGRTEAFF.

This clone was counted once. The junction differs from germline at one of its ends, possibly a read error. The chain has TRBV7-7 and TRBJ2-2; possible D gene TRBD2, 7 bases. Germline lookup yields CDR1 SSHAT and CDR2 FNYEAQ (reference sequence). This CDR3 contains 15 residues. In DNA, the CDR3 is TGTGCTAGCAGCTTAACCGGGGGGCGCGCCGGGGAGCTGTTTTTT. Translated, it gives CASSLTGGRAGELFF.

The count of this clone is one. This sequence joins TRBV14 and TRBJ1-2; weak D call: TRBD1 (5 bases). The V gene's germline CDR1 is SGHDN and CDR2 FVKESK. Deletions cut 0 bases from V and 6 bases from J, with 8 bases between. The CDR3 runs 13 residues. The CDR3 spells CASSQDLGDGYTF. Here the CDR3 DNA reads TGTGCCAGCAGCCAAGATCTAGGGGATGGCTACACCTTC. The entire variable domain, with the rest obtained from reference TRBV14 and TRBJ1-2, is as follows: EAGVTQFPSHSVIEKGQTVTLRCDPISGHDNLYWYRRVMGKEIKFLLHFVKESKQDESGMPNNRFLAERTGGTYSTLKVQPAELEDSGVYFCASSQDLGDGYTFGSGTRLTVV.

The count of this clone is one. This chain uses TRBV5-6 with TRBJ1-1; D is uncertain. CDR3 length equals 14 residues. V lost 7 bases to trimming and J lost 0 bases, with 13 bases between them. In germline, CDR1 is SGHDT, CDR2 YYEEEE. CDR3 sequence (DNA): TGTGCCAGCCATGCTGGTCTTCTGAACACTGAAGCTTTCTTT. Translation: CASHAGLLNTEAFF.

The chain carries TRBV5-5 and TRBJ2-1, with TRBD2 as a possible D gene (5 bases). The CDR3 length is 19 residues. Trimming shortened V by 2 bases and J by 0 bases, and 21 bases separated the two germline ends. Germline assignment: CDR1 SGHKS and CDR2 YYEKEE (reference sequence). DNA for the CDR3: TGTGCCAGCAGCTTCTGGGCGGGTCCCCTGAGGAGCTCCTACAATGAGCAGTTCTTC. This translates into CASSFWAGPLRSSYNEQFF.

V gene TRBV20-1 combines with J gene TRBJ1-1; D perhaps matches TRBD1 (6 bases). Trimming cost V 5 bases and J 8 bases, with 12 bases left between them. The CDR3 covers 11 residues. Germline V gene lookup returns CDR1 DFQATT and CDR2 SNEGSKA (reference sequence). The CDR3 sequence: CSASSGAEAFF. CDR3 nucleotides: TGCAGTGCTTCTTCAGGGGCCGAAGCTTTCTTT.

This sequence joins TRBV3-1 (or the pseudogene TRBV3-2) and TRBJ1-2; TRBD1 matches at 8 bases. The CDR3 contains 13 residues. The junction had 3 bases not matched to a gene; V was cut back by 3 bases and J by 6 bases. Germline V CDR1 and CDR2: LGHDT, YNNKEL (reference sequence). CDR3 DNA: TGTGCCAGCAGCCAGGTACAGGGGGATGGCTACACCTTC. Its translation is CASSQVQGDGYTF.

The rearrangement uses TRBV9 and TRBJ1-1, with D perhaps matching TRBD1 (5 bases). There are 15 residues in the CDR3. Trimming stripped 0 bases from V and 1 base from J, with 10 bases between. Looked up from germline, CDR1 is SGDLS and CDR2 is YYNGEE. For the CDR3, the DNA is TGTGCCAGCAGCGTAGATCCAGGGCGGAACACTGAAGCTTTCTTT. Translating gives CASSVDPGRNTEAFF.

The rearrangement joins TRBV7-2 to TRBJ1-1; D remains ambiguous. The CDR3 has 16 amino acids. Germline assignment: CDR1 SGHTA and CDR2 FQGNSA. V dropped 3 bases and J dropped 3 bases, with 17 bases sitting between them. DNA for the CDR3: TGTGCCAGCAGCTTTAACGGCTTTAGCACCGACACTGAAGCTTTCTTT. This encodes CASSFNGFSTDTEAFF.

This chain links TRBV5-1 with TRBJ2-4; D tentatively reads TRBD1 or TRBD2 (5 bases each). This CDR3 has 19 residues. Germline V CDR1 and CDR2: SGHRS, YFSETQ. Trimming removed 0 bases at V and 0 bases at J, with 19 bases between. The CDR3 region has the DNA TGCGCCAGCAGCTTGGAGATAGGGACCGGGCGGCTAGCCAAAAACATTCAGTACTTC. Encoded protein: CASSLEIGTGRLAKNIQYF. Using reference TRBV5-1 and TRBJ2-4 for the parts outside the CDR3, the full variable domain is KAGVTQTPRYLIKTRGQQVTLSCSPISGHRSVSWYQQTPGQGLQFLFEYFSETQRNKGNFPGRFSGRQFSNSRSEMNVSTLELGDSALYLCASSLEIGTGRLAKNIQYFGAGTRLSVL.

This CDR3 is CASSGAGGNQPQHF. The CDR3 region has the DNA TGTGCCAGTAGTGGAGCAGGGGGCAATCAGCCCCAGCATTTT. J is TRBJ1-5 and V is TRBV19, with D tentatively TRBD1 (6 bases). Germline values: CDR1 LNHDA, CDR2 SQIVND (reference sequence). The CDR3 is 14 residues long. The V gene lost 5 bases and the J gene lost 2 bases, with 10 bases spanning the gap.

The chain combines TRBV6-4 with TRBJ1-2, with a tentative D call TRBD1 (6 bases). The length of the CDR3 is 16 residues. V gave up 0 bases and J gave up 8 bases, with 19 bases separating them. Per germline, CDR1 MRHNA and CDR2 SNTAGT. This CDR3 is CASSDSGGGRAQGYTF. The CDR3 coding sequence is TGTGCCAGCAGTGACTCCGGGGGCGGAAGGGCTCAGGGCTACACCTTC.

The chain links TRBV7-2 to TRBJ1-1; D ambiguous. V was shortened by 4 bases and J by 2 bases, with 11 bases between the two germline ends. CDR3 length equals 14 residues. Germline V gene lookup returns CDR1 SGHTA and CDR2 FQGNSA. The chain's CDR3 is CASSSRTANTEAFF. In nucleotides, the CDR3 is TGTGCCAGCAGCTCCAGGACGGCTAACACTGAAGCTTTCTTT. Full variable domain (remainder filled in from reference TRBV7-2 and TRBJ1-1): GAGVSQSPSNKVTEKGKDVELRCDPISGHTALYWYRQSLGQGLEFLIYFQGNSAPDKSGLPSDRFSAERTGGSVSTLTIQRTQQEDSAVYLCASSSRTANTEAFFGQGTRLTVV.

This chain links TRBV10-1 with TRBJ1-5; no reliable D call. Per germline, CDR1 WNHNN and CDR2 SYGVQD (reference sequence). Deletions cut 0 bases from V and 9 bases from J, with 12 bases between. The CDR3 has 14 amino acids. The CDR3 DNA sequence: TGCGCCAGCAGTGAGTCGGGCCACTCTGGGCCCCAGCATTTT. This gives the protein CASSESGHSGPQHF.

This chain joins TRBV11-3 and TRBJ2-4; no clear D gene. The CDR3 extends over 16 amino acids. The V gene lost 3 bases and the J gene lost 1 base, with 13 bases spanning the gap. CDR1 is SGHNT, CDR2 YENEEA, per germline. The DNA of the CDR3 is TGTGCCAGCAGCTTCCAGGCTCTTAAGGCCAAAAACATTCAGTACTTC. Protein product: CASSFQALKAKNIQYF.

The J gene is TRBJ1-3, the V gene TRBV19; D perhaps matches TRBD1 (5 bases). From germline, CDR1 is LNHDA and CDR2 SQIVND (reference sequence). Trimming removed 3 bases at V and 4 bases at J, with 13 bases between. The CDR3 covers 15 residues. The CDR3 loop reads CASSIAREGGNTIYF. The CDR3 DNA is TGTGCCAGTAGTATTGCCAGGGAGGGCGGAAACACCATATATTTT.

This chain links TRBV9 with TRBJ1-2; D not certain. Germline V gives CDR1 SGDLS, CDR2 YYNGEE. This CDR3 comprises 11 residues. The V and J ends lost 3 bases and 7 bases respectively, with 7 bases between them. The CDR3 bases are TGTGCCAGCAGCGCCAGTAGTGGCTACACCTTC. Translation gives CASSASSGYTF.